Shown below are 8 T cell receptor beta chains from a single sample sequenced in a study of shared clonotypes between healthy human individuals. Clones were sequenced by immunoSEQ multiplex PCR, and TCRdb holds only the in-frame ones, with some missing. The sample has about 360,000 clones, less than 75% seen once. Sequences were obtained from memory CD4+ T cells sorted from blood. Specified subset: CD45RA-negative fraction. The receptors derive from a man aged 25-40 years in good health.

The rearrangement uses TRBV10-3 and TRBJ1-4; D is perhaps TRBD1 (5 bases). Trimming shortened V by 2 bases and J by 0 bases, and 13 bases separated the two germline ends. This CDR3 has 17 residues. Germline CDR1 and CDR2: ENHRY and SYGVKD. The CDR3 DNA reads as TGTGCCATCAGTGAGCGTTTGGGGCACACAACTAATGAAAAACTGTTTTTT. This encodes CAISERLGHTTNEKLFF.

V usage is TRBV21-1 and J usage is TRBJ2-5; TRBD2, the table's D call, lacks a check against the DNA. TRBV21-1 is a listed pseudogene. This CDR3 region has 15 residues. The CDR3: CASSKKGPSGETQYF. The DNA for the CDR3 is TGTGCCAGCAGCAAAAAAGGACCCTCGGGGGAGACCCAGTACTTC.

The chain uses TRBV7-8 and TRBJ2-1, with 8 bases fitting TRBD2. The V gene end was trimmed by 9 bases and the J gene end by 0 bases; junction bases not matched to a gene: 7. The CDR3 totals 15 residues. Germline CDR1 SGHVS, CDR2 FQNEAQ. CDR3 DNA sequence: TGTGCCAGTTCAACGCGGGAGGCCTCCTACAATGAGCAGTTCTTC. This codes for CASSTREASYNEQFF.

This clone has only a few counts. The rearrangement links TRBV13 to TRBJ1-4, with 9 bases aligning to TRBD1. Per the germline V gene, CDR1 is PRHDT and CDR2 is FYEKMQ (reference sequence). V lost 5 bases and J lost 7; bases outside the gene matches: 5. There are 14 residues in the CDR3. CDR3 region: CASSDRGTGEKLFF. CDR3 DNA: TGTGCCAGCAGCGACAGGGGGACGGGTGAAAAACTGTTTTTT.

This clone was observed a handful of times. This chain links TRBV14 with TRBJ1-1; a possible D gene is TRBD1 (6 bases). Per the germline V gene, CDR1 is SGHDN and CDR2 is FVKESK. The V and J ends lost 3 bases and 7 bases respectively, with 12 bases between them. The CDR3 totals 13 residues. CDR3 sequence reads: CASSHGGLGEAFF. As DNA, the CDR3 is TGTGCCAGCAGCCATGGGGGGCTGGGTGAAGCTTTCTTT.

V is TRBV5-3 and J is TRBJ2-7; 8 positions match TRBD1. TRBV5-3 qualifies as an ORF whose function is uncertain. Trimming at V came to 4 bases and at J to 4 bases, leaving 7 bases not matched to a gene. The CDR3 is 14 amino acids. DNA of the CDR3: TGTGCCAGAAGCCCGGACAGGGCAGAATACGAGCAGTACTTC. It translates to CARSPDRAEYEQYF.

The V and J genes are TRBV29-1 and TRBJ2-7; weak D call: TRBD1 (6 bases). The V end lost 2 bases, the J end lost 7 bases, and 12 bases lay between the germline ends. Per the germline V gene, CDR1 is SQVTM and CDR2 is ANQGSEA. The length of the CDR3 is 12 residues. As DNA, the CDR3 is TGCAGCGTTGAACAGACAGGTCAAGAGCAGTACTTC. Protein product: CSVEQTGQEQYF.

The chain joins TRBV29-1 to TRBJ2-7; D is unresolved. The CDR3 sequence is 11 residues long. CDR1 SQVTM and CDR2 ANQGSEA come from the germline V gene. V was clipped by 7 bases and J by 0 bases, with 7 bases between them. The CDR3 DNA reads as TGCAGCGGGGTCAGCTCCTACGAGCAGTACTTC. Its translation: CSGVSSYEQYF.